The 2 T cell receptor beta chains reported below all come from one sample, sequenced in a study of control samples from healthy donors and cancer patients. Sequencing was performed with immunoSEQ multiplex PCR; in TCRdb, only in-frame clones are kept and a portion is missing. The sample has around 170,000 clones, almost 90% seen once. What was sequenced was blood. The receptor set was obtained from a woman aged 50 to 60 in good health.

The V and J genes are TRBV18 and TRBJ2-7; D gene ambiguous. The V end was cut by 6 bases, the J end by 6 bases, with 9 bases between. CDR1 and CDR2 from the germline V gene are KGHSH and LQKENI. This CDR3 is built from 11 residues. In DNA, the CDR3 is TGTGCCAGCTCCGCCGAAGTCGAGCAGTACTTC. Encoded protein: CASSAEVEQYF. Full variable domain (remainder filled in from reference TRBV18 and TRBJ2-7): NAGVMQNPRHLVRRRGQEARLRCSPMKGHSHVYWYRQLPEEGLKFMVYLQKENIIDESGMPKERFSAEFPKEGPSILRIQQVVRGDSAAYFCASSAEVEQYFGPGTRLTVT.

The chain has TRBV5-4 and TRBJ2-2, with 7 positions matching TRBD1. V lost 5 bases, J lost 0 bases, and 4 bases stayed unmatched. The CDR3 loop spans 15 amino acids. Germline CDR1 is SGHNT and CDR2 is YYREEE (reference sequence). CDR3 in amino acids: CASSLRGTNTGELFF. CDR3 coding DNA: TGTGCCAGCAGTCTCAGGGGGACGAACACCGGGGAGCTGTTTTTT.